A single sample gave rise to the 32 T cell receptor beta chains below, sequenced in a study of blood T cell repertoires in COVID-19. Here immunoSEQ multiplex PCR was the method, and the copy in TCRdb shows in-frame clones only, minus some. The sample shows over 150,000 clones, about 80% of them seen only once. The sequencing sample was made of PBMCs or T cells enriched from blood (not recorded which). These receptors were taken from a man in his forties or fifties who had recovered from COVID-19.

The rearrangement uses TRBV6-2 or TRBV6-3 and TRBJ1-2, with 9 bases lining up with TRBD1. J gave up 6 bases and V 3 bases, and 8 bases lay outside the gene matches. From germline, CDR1 is MNHEY and CDR2 SVGEGT. This CDR3 has 15 residues. CDR3 sequence (DNA): TGTGCCAGCAGTTATGATGAGGGACAGGGTGATGGCTACACCTTC. This encodes CASSYDEGQGDGYTF.

This rearrangement joins TRBV6-5 to TRBJ1-2, with TRBD1 as a possible D gene (5 bases). CDR1 is MNHEY, CDR2 SVGAGI, per germline. V was shortened by 6 bases and J by 4 bases, with 15 bases between the two germline ends. The CDR3 spans 14 residues. CDR3 residues: CASSTRGPSYGYTF. In nucleotides, the CDR3 is TGTGCCAGCAGCACGCGGGGCCCGAGCTATGGCTACACCTTC.

The J gene is TRBJ2-1, the V gene TRBV19; 11 nucleotides agree with TRBD2. CDR1 and CDR2 from the germline V gene are LNHDA and SQIVND (reference sequence). V was pared by 5 bases and J by 8 bases, with 17 bases of the junction left unmatched. There are 18 residues in the CDR3. CDR3 loop: CASSPGLADYIGLDEQFF. The CDR3 DNA sequence: TGTGCCAGTAGTCCGGGACTAGCGGACTATATCGGGTTAGATGAGCAGTTCTTC.

This clone was counted once. The gene calls are TRBV5-4 and TRBJ1-1, with 7 bases aligning to TRBD1. Losses at the gene ends were 4 bases for V and 11 bases for J; bases not matched to a gene: 14. Germline-derived CDR1 and CDR2 are SGHNT and YYREEE (reference sequence). The CDR3 is 14 residues long. The CDR3 nucleotides are TGTGCCAGCAGCCCCGAAGTAGGGGGCAAATCTGCTTTCTTT. Its translation is CASSPEVGGKSAFF.

This clone was detected a few times. The genes are TRBV30 and TRBJ1-2; no clear D gene. V lost 0 bases, J lost 3 bases, and 8 bases lay in between. The CDR3 is 13 residues long. Germline V gene sequence: CDR1 GTSNPN, CDR2 SVGIG (reference sequence). CDR3 in DNA: TGTGCCTGGAGTGTGCGTACTCACTATGGCTACACCTTC. It codes for CAWSVRTHYGYTF.

V gene TRBV11-2 combines with J gene TRBJ1-2; 7 bases map to TRBD1. Trimming took 6 bases from V and 8 from J; bases not matched to a gene: 9. Germline-derived CDR1 and CDR2 are SGHAT and FQNNGV. The CDR3 is 13 residues long. Here the CDR3 reads CASSYGQELGYTF. CDR3 DNA: TGTGCCAGCAGTTACGGACAGGAGCTAGGCTACACCTTC. The complete variable domain, with remaining parts taken from reference TRBV11-2 and TRBJ1-2, reads EAGVAQSPRYKIIEKRQSVAFWCNPISGHATLYWYQQILGQGPKLLIQFQNNGVVDDSQLPKDRFSAERLKGVDSTLKIQPAKLEDSAVYLCASSYGQELGYTFGSGTRLTVV.

This chain connects TRBV9 to TRBJ1-2; D is unresolved. The germline V gene encodes CDR1 SGDLS and CDR2 YYNGEE. The V end was cut by 1 base, the J end by 3 bases, with 7 bases between. The CDR3 contains 13 residues. The CDR3 DNA reads as TGTGCCAGCAGCGTACCCACGGACTATGGCTACACCTTC. Protein product: CASSVPTDYGYTF. The variable domain in full, completed from reference TRBV9 and TRBJ1-2, reads DSGVTQTPKHLITATGQRVTLRCSPRSGDLSVYWYQQSLDQGLQFLIQYYNGEERAKGNILERFSAQQFPDLHSELNLSSLELGDSALYFCASSVPTDYGYTFGSGTRLTVV.

The chain uses TRBV5-1 and TRBJ1-1; maybe TRBD1 (6 bases). This CDR3 comprises 16 residues. The germline V and J ends were trimmed by 1 base and 1 base, with 14 bases remaining between them. CDR1 and CDR2 (germline): SGHRS, YFSETQ. The CDR3 region is CASSLTGPLGNTEAFF. The CDR3 DNA is TGCGCCAGCAGCTTGACAGGGCCGCTTGGGAACACTGAAGCTTTCTTT.

This rearrangement joins TRBV6-2 or TRBV6-3 to TRBJ1-4, with D perhaps TRBD1 (6 bases). Trimming removed 0 bases at V and 6 bases at J, with 11 bases between. The CDR3 spans 15 residues. Germline loops: CDR1 MNHEY, CDR2 SVGEGT. Here the CDR3 reads CASSYSGRGYEKLFF. Here the CDR3 DNA reads TGTGCCAGCAGTTACTCGGGCAGGGGATATGAAAAACTGTTTTTT.

The chain carries TRBV18 and TRBJ1-1; 8 bases are shared with TRBD1. CDR1 is KGHSH, CDR2 LQKENI, per germline. Trimming cost V 4 bases and J 4 bases; bases outside gene matches: 5. The CDR3 has 14 residues. The CDR3 loop is CASSQDRVGTEAFF. The CDR3 bases are TGTGCCAGCTCACAGGACAGGGTGGGCACTGAAGCTTTCTTT.

The chain carries TRBV6-5 and TRBJ2-5, with 8 bases matching TRBD1. V shed 6 bases, J shed 4 bases, and the junction held 10 bases outside the gene matches. Germline V gene sequence: CDR1 MNHEY, CDR2 SVGAGI. The CDR3 length is 15 residues. CDR3 residues: CASSHDRGLGETQYF. CDR3 in DNA: TGTGCCAGCAGCCACGACAGGGGTTTGGGAGAGACCCAGTACTTC.

The table lists this clone with a count of one. The chain combines TRBV4-1 with TRBJ1-3; TRBD1 is a possible D gene (6 bases). Germline CDR1 reads MGHRA; CDR2 reads YSYEKL. V was cut by 3 bases and J by 3 bases, with 21 bases left in between. This CDR3 comprises 18 residues. The CDR3 bases are TGCGCCAGCAGCCATCTCATCGGGGCCGGGGGGCGTGGAAACACCATATATTTT. It yields the protein CASSHLIGAGGRGNTIYF.

The rearrangement links TRBV7-8 to TRBJ2-4, with TRBD1 as a possible D gene (5 bases). Germline loops: CDR1 SGHVS, CDR2 FQNEAQ. The CDR3 covers 16 residues. V was clipped by 4 bases and J by 0 bases, with 13 bases between them. The CDR3 here is CASSSSGALAKNIQYF. CDR3 coding DNA: TGTGCCAGCAGCTCTAGTGGGGCACTAGCCAAAAACATTCAGTACTTC.

The rearrangement links TRBV11-2 to TRBJ1-4; no clear D. CDR1 is SGHAT, CDR2 FQNNGV, per germline. V gave up 5 bases and J gave up 0 bases, with 16 bases separating them. The CDR3 length is 17 residues. This CDR3 is CASSPLMGRTTNEKLFF. The CDR3 DNA is TGTGCCAGCAGCCCGCTCATGGGGAGGACAACTAATGAAAAACTGTTTTTT.

The V gene is TRBV25-1, the J gene TRBJ1-1, with D tentatively TRBD1 (6 bases). The CDR3 is 13 amino acids. Germline CDR1 is MGHDK and CDR2 is SYGVNS. Deletions cut 6 bases from V and 6 bases from J, with 14 bases between. This chain's CDR3 is CASRPGEFAEAFF. Written as DNA, the CDR3 is TGTGCCAGCAGACCAGGGGAATTCGCTGAAGCTTTCTTT.

The rearrangement joins TRBV20-1 to TRBJ1-5, with D possibly matching TRBD1 (5 bases). The CDR3 length is 13 residues. V was cut by 3 bases and J by 3 bases, with 9 bases left in between. Germline loops: CDR1 DFQATT, CDR2 SNEGSKA (reference sequence). As DNA, the CDR3 is TGCAGTGCTAGTCAGACAGACAATCAGCCCCAGCATTTT. This translates into CSASQTDNQPQHF.

Worth noting for this clone: This same CDR3 is encoded by further DNA sequences in the sample. The rearrangement links TRBV11-2 to TRBJ1-2; D unresolved. Germline V gene lookup returns CDR1 SGHAT and CDR2 FQNNGV. V gave up 1 base and J gave up 6 bases, with 6 bases separating them. The CDR3 extends over 12 amino acids. The CDR3 reads CASSLGRDGYTF. DNA for the CDR3: TGTGCCAGCAGCTTAGGCCGGGATGGCTACACCTTC.

CDR3 amino acids: CASSVADSQGRGEKLFF. The CDR3 DNA follows: TGTGCCAGCAGCGTAGCGGATTCTCAGGGTAGAGGTGAAAAACTGTTTTTT. The chain uses TRBV9 and TRBJ1-4; D perhaps matches TRBD1 (5 bases). The germline CDR1 and CDR2 sequences are SGDLS and YYNGEE. This CDR3 spans 17 amino acids. The V end was cut by 0 bases, the J end by 7 bases, with 19 bases between. The full variable domain, rest sourced from reference TRBV9 and TRBJ1-4, is DSGVTQTPKHLITATGQRVTLRCSPRSGDLSVYWYQQSLDQGLQFLIQYYNGEERAKGNILERFSAQQFPDLHSELNLSSLELGDSALYFCASSVADSQGRGEKLFFGSGTQLSVL.

The J gene is TRBJ2-5, the V gene TRBV5-6; a possible D gene is TRBD2 (5 bases). From germline, CDR1 is SGHDT and CDR2 YYEEEE. The CDR3 loop spans 12 amino acids. The V end was cut by 1 base, the J end by 5 bases, with 6 bases between. The CDR3 DNA sequence: TGTGCCAGCAGCTTGAAGCGGGAGACCCAGTACTTC. It codes for CASSLKRETQYF.

This rearrangement joins TRBV5-4 to TRBJ1-2; TRBD1 matches 7 bases. The CDR3 extends over 14 amino acids. With 4 bases clipped from V and 8 bases from J, the junction kept 11 bases outside the gene matches. Germline assignment: CDR1 SGHNT and CDR2 YYREEE (reference sequence). CDR3 region: CASSLRGIMLGYTF. The CDR3 coding sequence is TGTGCCAGCAGCCTCAGGGGGATTATGTTGGGCTACACCTTC.

The gene calls are TRBV19 and TRBJ1-4; D may be TRBD1 (6 bases). Trimming removed 3 bases from V and 8 bases from J, with 10 bases in between. Germline V lookup: CDR1 LNHDA, CDR2 SQIVND (reference sequence). CDR3 length: 13 residues. CDR3 bases: TGTGCCAGTAGTATCAGGGGACAAGAAAAACTGTTTTTT. Residues: CASSIRGQEKLFF. Full variable domain (remainder filled in from reference TRBV19 and TRBJ1-4): DGGITQSPKYLFRKEGQNVTLSCEQNLNHDAMYWYRQDPGQGLRLIYYSQIVNDFQKGDIAEGYSVSREKKESFPLTVTSAQKNPTAFYLCASSIRGQEKLFFGSGTQLSVL.

The genes are TRBV5-1 and TRBJ1-1, with D hard to call. CDR3 length equals 14 residues. Germline V lookup: CDR1 SGHRS, CDR2 YFSETQ. The germline V and J ends were trimmed by 0 bases and 8 bases, with 14 bases remaining between them. Written as DNA, the CDR3 is TGCGCCAGCAGCTTGGCGGGATGGGGATCCGAAGCTTTCTTT. The encoded protein is CASSLAGWGSEAFF. The whole variable domain, filled in from reference TRBV5-1 and TRBJ1-1, reads KAGVTQTPRYLIKTRGQQVTLSCSPISGHRSVSWYQQTPGQGLQFLFEYFSETQRNKGNFPGRFSGRQFSNSRSEMNVSTLELGDSALYLCASSLAGWGSEAFFGQGTRLTVV.

V and J are TRBV5-4 and TRBJ2-5; 15 positions agree with TRBD2. The CDR3 extends over 16 amino acids. Germline V gene lookup returns CDR1 SGHNT and CDR2 YYREEE (reference sequence). Germline trimming cut 4 bases from V and 5 bases from J; bases unmatched to any gene: 6. This CDR3 reads CASSTRTSGGAETQYF. Written as DNA, the CDR3 is TGTGCCAGCAGCACCAGGACTAGCGGGGGGGCGGAGACCCAGTACTTC.

The rearrangement uses TRBV7-2 and TRBJ2-3; 14 nucleotides agree with TRBD2. The CDR3 has 16 residues. V trimming: 4 bases; J trimming: 5 bases; junction bases outside the gene matches: 5. Looked up from germline, CDR1 is SGHTA and CDR2 is FQGNSA. The CDR3 region has the DNA TGTGCCAGCAGCTCCCCGGGACTAGCGGGGGTAGATACGCAGTATTTT. Translating it yields CASSSPGLAGVDTQYF.

The CDR3 DNA reads TGTGCCAGCAGTCGGGGAGACAGGTCCTACGAGCAGTACTTC. It translates to CASSRGDRSYEQYF. The chain couples TRBV5-5 to TRBJ2-7; TRBD1 is a possible D gene (6 bases). Germline V gene lookup returns CDR1 SGHKS and CDR2 YYEKEE (reference sequence). Trimming left V 5 bases short and J 1 base short, with 13 bases between. There are 14 residues in the CDR3.

This chain uses TRBV7-3 with TRBJ2-1; the D gene is possibly TRBD2 (6 bases). CDR3 length: 12 amino acids. Germline lookup yields CDR1 SGHTA and CDR2 FQGTGA. V lost 6 bases to trimming and J lost 9 bases, with 12 bases between them. In DNA form, the CDR3 reads TGTGCCAGCAGGTCAGCCGGGGGTGAGCAGTTCTTC. It encodes CASRSAGGEQFF.

The chain has TRBV7-2 and TRBJ2-7, with D hard to call. V was pared by 1 base and J by 3 bases, with 7 bases between. Germline-derived CDR1 and CDR2 are SGHTA and FQGNSA. This CDR3 region has 13 residues. The DNA for the CDR3 is TGTGCCAGCAGCTTAGGTTGGAGCTACGAGCAGTACTTC. The encoded protein is CASSLGWSYEQYF.

The V gene is TRBV12-3 or TRBV12-4, the J gene TRBJ2-2; D remains unclear. V was pared by 5 bases and J by 7 bases, with 8 bases between. The CDR3 loop spans 12 amino acids. The CDR3 region is CASSLPLGELFF. CDR3 DNA: TGTGCCAGCAGTCTCCCTCTCGGGGAGCTGTTTTTT.

The chain links TRBV18 to TRBJ2-2, with a possible D match to TRBD2 (5 bases). This CDR3 region has 16 residues. Trimming took 3 bases from V and 4 from J, leaving 15 bases between them. CDR1 is KGHSH and CDR2 is LQKENI in the germline V gene. CDR3 protein: CASSPFLSDVTGELFF. In nucleotides, the CDR3 is TGTGCCAGCTCACCCTTCCTTAGCGATGTCACCGGGGAGCTGTTTTTT.

The chain links TRBV28 to TRBJ2-7; 9 bases match TRBD2. The trim removed 3 bases at V and 8 bases at J, leaving 11 bases unmatched. Germline CDR1 MDHEN, CDR2 SYDVKM. CDR3 length: 15 amino acids. The CDR3 nucleotides read TGTGCCAGCAGTTTGGGGCTAGCGGGGTCTTCCCAGCAGTACTTC. Amino acids: CASSLGLAGSSQQYF.

This sequence joins TRBV12-3 or TRBV12-4 and TRBJ1-2; TRBD1 is a possible D gene (5 bases). The CDR3 has 13 residues. Trimming cost V 6 bases and J 4 bases, with 12 bases left between them. The CDR3 nucleotides read TGTGCCAGCAGCCCTGGAGGGGTCTATGGCTACACCTTC. Residues: CASSPGGVYGYTF.

The rearrangement links TRBV27 to TRBJ1-5; no clear D. Trimming cost V 3 bases and J 0 bases, with 6 bases left between them. The CDR3 has 14 residues. The germline CDR1 and CDR2 sequences are MNHEY and SMNVEV (reference sequence). The CDR3 here is CASSLSYSNQPQHF. The CDR3 nucleotides are TGTGCCAGCAGTTTGTCTTATAGCAATCAGCCCCAGCATTTT.